The 30 T cell receptor beta chains below were found in one sample sequenced in a study of T cell repertoires in ileal Crohn's disease (dated by TCRdb to between 2018 and 2020). The library came from the immunoSEQ multiplex PCR assay. In TCRdb, the immuneACCESS table is reduced to in-frame sequences with V and J assigned. These tables do not hold every clone; where another copy was compared, an unresolved V gene accounts for under half, and the others remain unexplained. This sample holds approximately 27,000 clones; roughly 81% were observed only once. Jointly, the top ten make up around 5.6% of the sample. Sequencing used ileal tissue. These receptors came from an adult with Crohn's disease.

The chain links TRBV18 to TRBJ2-7, with 8 bases that match TRBD2. Germline trimming cut 2 bases from V and 4 bases from J; bases unmatched to any gene: 16. This CDR3 has 18 amino acids. Germline CDR1 is KGHSH and CDR2 is LQKENI. DNA for the CDR3: TGTGCCAGCTCACCAGCAGGCGGCGCGGGGGGAACTGGTTACGAGCAGTACTTC. This codes for CASSPAGGAGGTGYEQYF. Based on the CDR3 plus reference TRBV18 and TRBJ2-7, the full variable domain is NAGVMQNPRHLVRRRGQEARLRCSPMKGHSHVYWYRQLPEEGLKFMVYLQKENIIDESGMPKERFSAEFPKEGPSILRIQQVVRGDSAAYFCASSPAGGAGGTGYEQYFGPGTRLTVT.

The chain recombines TRBV6-4 with TRBJ1-4; D unclear. CDR1 is MRHNA, CDR2 SNTAGT, per germline. Trimming shortened V by 5 bases and J by 7 bases, and 17 bases separated the two germline ends. The CDR3 contains 15 residues. CDR3 sequence: CASSSSTAGGEKLFF. The CDR3 DNA is TGTGCCAGCAGTTCCTCCACAGCAGGAGGTGAAAAACTGTTTTTT.

This clone was detected a few times. Other DNA sequences of this sample code for an identical CDR3. This chain connects TRBV10-3 to TRBJ2-7, with TRBD1 identical over 9 bases. Trimming cost V 4 bases and J 2 bases; bases outside gene matches: 0. This CDR3 has 13 amino acids. The germline CDR1 and CDR2 sequences are ENHRY and SYGVKD. CDR3 protein: CAISGTGAYEQYF. CDR3 nucleotide sequence: TGTGCCATCAGTGGGACAGGGGCCTACGAGCAGTACTTC.

This clone was found a few times. The chain joins TRBV7-2 to TRBJ2-1; D remains unclear. Germline CDR1 and CDR2: SGHTA and FQGNSA. V dropped 1 base and J dropped 4 bases, with 11 bases sitting between them. CDR3 length: 15 amino acids. CDR3 DNA sequence: TGTGCCAGCAGCTTAGGCCCCGACTTATACAATGAGCAGTTCTTC. It is translated as CASSLGPDLYNEQFF.

The rearrangement links TRBV5-1 to TRBJ2-5; 7 bases match TRBD1. The end of the DNA is better explained by TRBJ2-7, so the J call may be wrong. The germline V gene encodes CDR1 SGHRS and CDR2 YFSETQ. The CDR3 is 13 amino acids. The CDR3 region is CASSQGQRYEQYF. DNA for the CDR3: TGCGCCAGCAGCCAGGGACAGCGCTACGAGCAGTACTTC.

The chain uses TRBV27 and TRBJ2-1; 10 positions agree with TRBD2. Trimming took 4 bases from V and 4 from J; bases not matched to a gene: 7. The CDR3 contains 16 residues. Germline assignment: CDR1 MNHEY and CDR2 SMNVEV (reference sequence). This CDR3 is CASSWSGLANYNEQFF. CDR3 sequence (DNA): TGTGCCAGCAGTTGGTCGGGACTAGCGAATTACAATGAGCAGTTCTTC.

The chain recombines TRBV7-3 with TRBJ2-5; 10 bases line up with TRBD2. CDR3 length equals 15 residues. The germline V gene has CDR1 SGHTA and CDR2 FQGTGA. J was trimmed by 5 bases and V by 2 bases; bases with no gene match: 5. Here the CDR3 DNA reads TGTGCCAGCAGCTTACTAGCGGGGGCGGGGGAGACCCAGTACTTC. It encodes CASSLLAGAGETQYF.

The chain combines TRBV6-5 with TRBJ1-6; D uncertain. Germline V gene data show CDR1 as MNHEY and CDR2 as SVGAGI. This CDR3 is built from 15 residues. Trimming cost V 3 bases and J 3 bases, with 9 bases left between them. The CDR3 bases are TGTGCCAGCAGTTATCAGAAGAACTATAATTCACCCCTCCACTTT. Translation: CASSYQKNYNSPLHF.

V is TRBV6-1 and J is TRBJ2-1, with 9 nucleotides matching TRBD1. CDR1 and CDR2 (germline): MNHNS, SASEGT. After removal of 4 bases from V and 7 bases from J, the junction contained 14 bases not matched to a gene. This CDR3 has 17 amino acids. Written as DNA, the CDR3 is TGTGCCAGCAGTGGATGGGACAGGGTCGGCCGCATGAATGAGCAGTTCTTC. Its protein is CASSGWDRVGRMNEQFF.

In DNA, the CDR3 is TGTGCCAGCAGCGTAGATAAGACCGGAGGGGACACTGAAGCTTTCTTT. Protein sequence: CASSVDKTGGDTEAFF. The chain links TRBV9 to TRBJ1-1; a weak D match, TRBD1 (5 bases). Trimming took off 0 bases at V and 3 bases at J, with 15 bases between the two ends. This CDR3 region has 16 residues. The germline V gene has CDR1 SGDLS and CDR2 YYNGEE.

The chain employs TRBV5-1 and TRBJ1-1; tentative D call: TRBD1 (5 bases). The CDR3 has 16 residues. Between the trimmed V and J ends, which lost 0 bases and 1 base, there was a span of 13 bases. Germline CDR1 and CDR2: SGHRS and YFSETQ. The CDR3 DNA reads as TGCGCCAGCAGCTTGGATTCCGCAGGACAGAACACTGAAGCTTTCTTT. This sequence encodes CASSLDSAGQNTEAFF.

The rearrangement uses TRBV5-8 and TRBJ2-2; 7 bases map to TRBD1. Germline V lookup: CDR1 SGHTS, CDR2 YDEGEE. J was trimmed by 6 bases and V by 4 bases; bases with no gene match: 9. The CDR3 covers 15 residues. This CDR3 reads CASSPRMTGPGELFF. Written as DNA, the CDR3 is TGTGCCAGCAGCCCCCGTATGACAGGGCCCGGGGAGCTGTTTTTT.

This chain uses TRBV9 with TRBJ2-2; maybe TRBD2 (6 bases). V was shortened by 3 bases and J by 5 bases, with 23 bases between the two germline ends. Germline CDR1 reads SGDLS; CDR2 reads YYNGEE. This CDR3 has 18 residues. In DNA form, the CDR3 reads TGTGCCAGCAGCGATCCTTGGGGGGTTGGGACCCTTACCGGGGAGCTGTTTTTT. Amino acid sequence: CASSDPWGVGTLTGELFF. Based on the CDR3 plus reference TRBV9 and TRBJ2-2, the full variable domain is DSGVTQTPKHLITATGQRVTLRCSPRSGDLSVYWYQQSLDQGLQFLIQYYNGEERAKGNILERFSAQQFPDLHSELNLSSLELGDSALYFCASSDPWGVGTLTGELFFGEGSRLTVL.

The J gene is TRBJ2-5, the V gene TRBV7-2; TRBD2 is a possible D gene (6 bases). Trimming took 5 bases from V and 1 from J, leaving 11 bases between them. This CDR3 contains 14 residues. Germline V gene sequence: CDR1 SGHTA, CDR2 FQGNSA. The CDR3 DNA reads as TGTGCCAGCAGCCCAGAGGGACTCCAAGAGACCCAGTACTTC. Its translation: CASSPEGLQETQYF.

V and J are TRBV5-1 and TRBJ2-1, with TRBD1 identical over 8 bases. The CDR3 has 15 residues. Germline V gives CDR1 SGHRS, CDR2 YFSETQ. Trimming cost V 4 bases and J 5 bases; bases outside gene matches: 8. CDR3 sequence: CASSQTGDSHNEQFF. The DNA for the CDR3 is TGCGCCAGCAGCCAGACAGGGGATTCTCACAATGAGCAGTTCTTC.

This clone was seen only once. The chain joins TRBV19 to TRBJ1-5; TRBD1 aligns across 7 bases. CDR1 is LNHDA and CDR2 is SQIVND in the germline V gene (reference sequence). V shed 5 bases, J shed 7 bases, and the junction held 5 bases outside the gene matches. The CDR3 length is 13 residues. CDR3 DNA sequence: TGTGCCAGTAGTCGACAGGGAAGACAGCCCCAGCATTTT. Translating it yields CASSRQGRQPQHF.

In its sample, this clone was seen once. The chain uses TRBV27 and TRBJ2-7, with 8 bases identical to TRBD1. Germline lookup yields CDR1 MNHEY and CDR2 SMNVEV (reference sequence). With V trimmed by 5 bases and J by 2 bases, 5 bases remained unmatched. The CDR3 sequence is 14 residues long. CDR3 region: CASSLLTGAYEQYF. CDR3 DNA: TGTGCCAGCAGTCTTCTGACAGGGGCCTACGAGCAGTACTTC.

The V and J genes are TRBV5-1 and TRBJ2-3; D unclear. This CDR3 has 13 amino acids. CDR1 and CDR2 (germline): SGHRS, YFSETQ. Trimming took off 0 bases at V and 5 bases at J, with 7 bases between the two ends. CDR3 residues: CASSLEGEDTQYF. CDR3 bases: TGCGCCAGCAGCTTGGAAGGAGAAGATACGCAGTATTTT.

This chain uses TRBV5-1 with TRBJ2-3; 8 nucleotides agree with TRBD2. Germline CDR1 and CDR2: SGHRS and YFSETQ. J was trimmed by 5 bases and V by 7 bases; bases with no gene match: 6. There are 13 residues in the CDR3. The CDR3 sequence: CASSPGGVDTQYF. The CDR3 DNA reads as TGCGCCAGCTCCCCGGGGGGGGTAGATACGCAGTATTTT.

This chain uses TRBV2 with TRBJ1-4; 7 positions match TRBD1. With 4 bases clipped from V and 4 bases from J, the junction kept 6 bases outside the gene matches. Germline CDR1 and CDR2: SNHLY and FYNNEI. The CDR3 runs to 15 residues. The CDR3 sequence: CASSVEGADNEKLFF. Here the CDR3 DNA reads TGTGCCAGCAGTGTGGAGGGGGCTGATAATGAAAAACTGTTTTTT.

For the CDR3, the DNA is TGTGCCAGCAGTCCCGGAGCCTTTTCTAATTCACCCCTCCACTTT. It yields the protein CASSPGAFSNSPLHF. V usage is TRBV6-5 and J usage is TRBJ1-6; D is unresolved. The CDR3 extends over 15 amino acids. V shed 5 bases and J shed 6 bases, with 14 bases lying between them. CDR1 MNHEY and CDR2 SVGAGI come from the germline V gene.

The rearrangement uses TRBV27 and TRBJ2-7; 8 nucleotides line up with TRBD2. The CDR3 extends over 15 amino acids. Germline V gene sequence: CDR1 MNHEY, CDR2 SMNVEV (reference sequence). Trimming at V came to 2 bases and at J to 3 bases, leaving 6 bases not matched to a gene. The DNA for the CDR3 is TGTGCCAGCAGTTTAGGGTCTAGCGGGCTCTACGAGCAGTACTTC. The encoded protein is CASSLGSSGLYEQYF.

This sequence joins TRBV19 and TRBJ2-2, with 8 nucleotides matching TRBD1. This CDR3 comprises 16 residues. CDR1 LNHDA and CDR2 SQIVND come from the germline V gene (reference sequence). With V trimmed by 10 bases and J by 4 bases, 14 bases remained unmatched. The chain's CDR3 is CATLRVQGAITGELFF. CDR3 coding DNA: TGTGCCACCCTTCGGGTCCAGGGGGCGATCACCGGGGAGCTGTTTTTT.

The chain joins TRBV5-4 to TRBJ2-3; D call uncertain. The CDR3 length is 16 residues. V was shortened by 2 bases and J by 1 base, with 14 bases between the two germline ends. Germline V lookup: CDR1 SGHNT, CDR2 YYREEE (reference sequence). CDR3 protein: CASSFYVSVGTDTQYF. In DNA form, the CDR3 reads TGTGCCAGCAGCTTCTACGTCAGCGTGGGCACAGATACGCAGTATTTT.

This chain uses TRBV4-2 with TRBJ2-7, with TRBD2 identical over 10 bases. There are 19 residues in the CDR3. Germline CDR1 LGHNA, CDR2 YNFKEQ. Germline trimming cut 1 base from V and 0 bases from J; bases unmatched to any gene: 12. CDR3 DNA sequence: TGTGCCAGCAGCCAAGTTCTGGCTAGCGGGGGAACAAGCTCCTACGAGCAGTACTTC. Its protein product is CASSQVLASGGTSSYEQYF.

The rearrangement uses TRBV2 and TRBJ1-5; the match to TRBD1 covers 11 bases. Germline V gene sequence: CDR1 SNHLY, CDR2 FYNNEI. V trimming: 5 bases; J trimming: 0 bases; junction bases outside the gene matches: 3. This CDR3 has 16 residues. For the CDR3, the DNA is TGTGCCAGCAGTCCGGGACAGGGGGTTAGCAATCAGCCCCAGCATTTT. Amino acids: CASSPGQGVSNQPQHF.

This clone was seen just once. Relative to the germline gene, one junction end is altered; a read error may explain this. The CDR3 is CASSLAGGKETQYF. The DNA for the CDR3 is TGTGCCAGCAGTTTAGCGGGGGGGAAAGAGACCCAGTACTTC. The chain carries TRBV7-6 and TRBJ2-5; 11 bases are shared with TRBD2. The CDR3 is 14 amino acids. Germline V gene lookup returns CDR1 SGHVS and CDR2 FNYEAQ.

The chain couples TRBV2 to TRBJ2-1, with 8 bases aligning to TRBD2. The junction had 7 bases not matched to a gene; V was cut back by 2 bases and J by 4 bases. The CDR3 spans 16 residues. Germline V CDR1 and CDR2: SNHLY, FYNNEI. DNA for the CDR3: TGTGCCAGCAGTGAACTGGGACTAGGGCCTTACAATGAGCAGTTCTTC. Translation: CASSELGLGPYNEQFF.

Comment on this clone: Mismatch with germline at one junction end may stem from a read error. V and J are TRBV29-1 and TRBJ1-2; 7 bases are shared with TRBD1. Germline V CDR1 and CDR2: SQVTM, ANQGSEA. The CDR3 is 12 amino acids. In nucleotides, the CDR3 is TGCAGCGTTCAGGAAAGGACAGGCCCCAGCCCCTTC. Protein sequence: CSVQERTGPSPF. Based on the CDR3 plus reference TRBV29-1 and TRBJ1-2, the full variable domain is SAVISQKPSRDICQRGTSLTIQCQVDSQVTMMFWYRQQPGQSLTLIATANQGSEATYESGFVIDKFPISRPNLTFSTLTVSNMSPEDSSIYLCSVQERTGPSPFGSGTRLTVV.

V usage is TRBV11-1 and J usage is TRBJ2-5; D may be TRBD1 (6 bases). The J call may not be correct, given that the DNA end is closer to TRBJ2-7. This CDR3 spans 14 amino acids. CDR1 and CDR2 (germline): SGHAT, FQDESV (reference sequence). The CDR3 nucleotides are TGTGCCAGCAGCTTGGGCAGGGGATTCTACGAGCAGTACTTC. Translated: CASSLGRGFYEQYF.